The next 26 T cell receptor beta chains were all read from a single sample in a study of T cell clusters in autoimmune cytopenias. Each sample's input was roughly 250 ng genomic DNA, roughly 38,000 genome equivalents. TRB rearrangements were amplified by touch-down multiplex PCR with mixed TRB-A/B primers. For each CDR3 protein, TCRdb gives one entry from its re-call of the multiplex PCR reads, without DNA. The sample data list about 6,000 distinct CDR3 sequences. Material for sequencing was peripheral blood. Receptors were obtained from a human donor with an autoimmune cytopenia or autoimmune hepatitis (not recorded which).

The V and J genes are TRBV20-1 and TRBJ1-4; TCRdb reports TRBD1, a call that lacks DNA to check it against. CDR3 length equals 16 residues. Germline CDR1 and CDR2: DFQATT and SNEGSKA (reference sequence). This CDR3 is CSARDQADSFNEKLFF.

This clonotype is identified as medium-sized from frequency. V usage is TRBV27 and J usage is TRBJ2-6; TCRdb proposes TRBD1, but this gene call is untestable without DNA. CDR1 MNHEY and CDR2 SMNVEV come from the germline V gene (reference sequence). The CDR3 has 17 amino acids. CDR3 region: CASAIRDLPSGANVLTF.

By frequency, this clonotype is medium-sized. The CDR3 is CSVGLAGGGDEQFF. This chain uses TRBV29-1 with TRBJ2-1; TCRdb designates TRBD2, a call that cannot be tested without DNA. CDR3 length: 14 residues. Germline CDR1 and CDR2: SQVTM and ANQGSEA.

The CDR3 loop reads CASSLAGQGREQYF. V and J are TRBV12-3 or TRBV12-4 and TRBJ2-7; TCRdb picks TRBD1, but there is no DNA to check that call. The CDR3 contains 14 residues.

In terms of frequency, this clonotype is medium-sized. The gene calls are TRBV6-1 and TRBJ2-1; the TRBD1 assignment by TCRdb is unverifiable without DNA. The CDR3 loop spans 15 amino acids. Germline assignment: CDR1 MNHNS and CDR2 SASEGT. The CDR3 protein is CASSDWDRLRNEQFF.

This sequence joins TRBV12-3 or TRBV12-4 and TRBJ1-2; no DNA is available, so the TRBD1 call from TCRdb remains unchecked. The CDR3 is made up of 13 amino acids. This chain's CDR3 is CASTLDGYYGYTF.

The chain couples TRBV12-3 or TRBV12-4 to TRBJ2-1; the TCRdb call, TRBD1, lacks DNA for checking. The CDR3 runs to 16 residues. CDR3 in amino acids: CASSFRAGAGFHEQFF.

This clonotype is classed as medium-sized by frequency. The rearrangement uses TRBV11-3 and TRBJ1-5; TCRdb proposes TRBD1, but this gene call is untestable without DNA. The germline V gene has CDR1 SGHNT and CDR2 YENEEA. This CDR3 spans 16 amino acids. The CDR3 reads CASSLTGRYGNQPQHF.

The gene calls are TRBV6-2 or TRBV6-3 and TRBJ2-5; TCRdb calls TRBD2, which cannot be checked without DNA. CDR1 and CDR2 from the germline V gene are MNHEY and SVGEGT. The CDR3 has 15 amino acids. Here the CDR3 reads CASQLAANFQETQYF.

The V and J genes are TRBV5-5 and TRBJ1-3; TCRdb's D call, TRBD1, is unchecked because there is no DNA. The CDR3 has 15 amino acids. The germline gives CDR1 SGHKS, CDR2 YYEKEE (reference sequence). CDR3 sequence reads: CASSTGSRSGNTIYF.

Its frequency marks this clonotype as medium-sized. CDR3 sequence: CASSLTGDREAFF. The chain joins TRBV5-1 to TRBJ1-1; TCRdb designates TRBD1, a call that cannot be tested without DNA. The germline V gene encodes CDR1 SGHRS and CDR2 YFSETQ. The CDR3 length is 13 residues. The variable domain in full, with the rest retrieved from reference TRBV5-1 and TRBJ1-1, is KAGVTQTPRYLIKTRGQQVTLSCSPISGHRSVSWYQQTPGQGLQFLFEYFSETQRNKGNFPGRFSGRQFSNSRSEMNVSTLELGDSALYLCASSLTGDREAFFGQGTRLTVV.

This clonotype is medium-sized by frequency. This chain links TRBV19 with TRBJ2-6; as DNA is missing, the TRBD1 call by TCRdb cannot be tested. CDR3 size: 13 residues. Germline values: CDR1 LNHDA, CDR2 SQIVND (reference sequence). The CDR3 sequence: CASNNRGANVLTF.

This clonotype shows up as medium-sized by frequency. The chain has TRBV24-1 and TRBJ2-2; there is no DNA to check the TCRdb D call of TRBD2. The CDR3 runs 16 residues. In germline, CDR1 is KGHDR, CDR2 SFDVKD. The CDR3 sequence is CATSDGLAGVTGELFF.

This sequence joins TRBV7-2 and TRBJ2-3; the D call of TRBD2 rests on TCRdb alone, since no DNA is present to check it. CDR1 SGHTA and CDR2 FQGNSA come from the germline V gene. The CDR3 consists of 16 residues. The CDR3 loop reads CASSLAEGPGTDTQYF. Filled out from reference TRBV7-2 and TRBJ2-3, the complete variable domain reads GAGVSQSPSNKVTEKGKDVELRCDPISGHTALYWYRQSLGQGLEFLIYFQGNSAPDKSGLPSDRFSAERTGGSVSTLTIQRTQQEDSAVYLCASSLAEGPGTDTQYFGPGTRLTVL.

This clonotype is classed as medium-sized by frequency. The chain couples TRBV27 to TRBJ1-3; TCRdb names TRBD1, which stays unverified in the absence of DNA. Germline-derived CDR1 and CDR2 are MNHEY and SMNVEV (reference sequence). The CDR3 spans 13 residues. The CDR3 loop is CASSTGGGNTIYF.

The chain employs TRBV27 and TRBJ1-5. Germline loops: CDR1 MNHEY, CDR2 SMNVEV (reference sequence). The CDR3 extends over 15 amino acids. CDR3 region: CASEVGLRSNQPQHF.

This chain connects TRBV6-1 to TRBJ2-5; TCRdb names TRBD1, which stays unverified in the absence of DNA. Germline V lookup: CDR1 MNHNS, CDR2 SASEGT. This CDR3 has 14 residues. CDR3 amino acids: CASTRDARQETQYF.

V gene TRBV24-1 combines with J gene TRBJ2-5; TCRdb's D gene call, TRBD2, goes unchecked for lack of DNA. Germline V gives CDR1 KGHDR, CDR2 SFDVKD. This CDR3 is 14 amino acids long. Here the CDR3 reads CATSEPMGEETQYF.

By frequency, this clonotype is medium-sized. This chain uses TRBV27 with TRBJ2-1; there is no DNA to check the TCRdb D call of TRBD1. CDR1 is MNHEY and CDR2 is SMNVEV in the germline V gene (reference sequence). The CDR3 has 16 amino acids. The CDR3 region is CASSELTGIPYNEQFF.

This clonotype is classed as medium-sized (0.01 to 0.1%) by frequency. The chain employs TRBV4-2 and TRBJ1-5. The germline V gene encodes CDR1 LGHNA and CDR2 YNFKEQ. The CDR3 loop spans 12 amino acids. CDR3 amino acids: CASSQGNQPQHF.

The chain couples TRBV4-3 to TRBJ2-2. The CDR3 extends over 14 amino acids. Per germline, CDR1 LGHNA and CDR2 YSLEER. The chain's CDR3 is CASSQGQNTGELFF.

This clonotype counts as medium-sized by frequency. The chain joins TRBV29-1 to TRBJ1-2. The germline V gene encodes CDR1 SQVTM and CDR2 ANQGSEA. CDR3 length: 12 residues. CDR3 sequence reads: CSVEESVYGYTF.

The chain employs TRBV27 and TRBJ2-7. Germline CDR1 is MNHEY and CDR2 is SMNVEV (reference sequence). This CDR3 is built from 13 residues. Here the CDR3 reads CASSRLPSYEQYF.

Frequency places this clonotype as medium-sized. This chain links TRBV12-3 or TRBV12-4 with TRBJ2-7; TCRdb picks TRBD1, but there is no DNA to check that call. The CDR3 has 13 residues. The CDR3 sequence is CASSLTVSYEQYF.

This clonotype is identified as large from frequency. The CDR3 is CAISEGNEQFF. The rearrangement joins TRBV10-3 to TRBJ2-1. In germline, CDR1 is ENHRY, CDR2 SYGVKD. The CDR3 loop spans 11 amino acids.

The rearrangement uses TRBV7-9 and TRBJ2-4. The CDR3 loop spans 12 amino acids. Germline assignment: CDR1 SEHNR and CDR2 FQNEAQ (reference sequence). The CDR3 region is CASSAEENIQYF.